The 9 T cell receptor beta chains in this list originate from one sample, sequenced in a study of cytomegalovirus exposure and HLA in healthy donors. 13 Jbeta primers and 60 Vbeta primers were used for the PCR. Measured with immunoSEQ multiplex PCR; TCRdb has only the in-frame clones, and not every one. The sample's table shows 40,000 or so clones. The sample taken for sequencing was PBMCs. Receptors originate from a male donor in good health and CMV-seronegative.

The J gene is TRBJ2-7, the V gene TRBV21-1; the D call of TRBD1 is as the table states it, not checked on the DNA. TRBV21-1 is tagged as a pseudogene. The CDR3 is 17 residues long. The CDR3 sequence is CASSNISPMGLRHEQYF. CDR3 sequence (DNA): TGTGCCAGCAGCAATATTTCTCCGATGGGCCTGCGCCACGAGCAGTACTTC.

The V gene is TRBV19, the J gene TRBJ2-2, with D perhaps matching TRBD1 (6 bases). Looked up from germline, CDR1 is LNHDA and CDR2 is SQIVND (reference sequence). The CDR3 covers 15 residues. Trimming stripped 3 bases from V and 4 bases from J, with 12 bases between. This CDR3 is CASSIQGLGTGELFF. The CDR3 DNA reads as TGTGCCAGTAGTATCCAGGGGTTGGGCACCGGGGAGCTGTTTTTT.

The J gene is TRBJ2-3, the V gene TRBV7-2; TRBD2 agrees at 9 bases. Germline values: CDR1 SGHTA, CDR2 FQGNSA. The trim removed 2 bases at V and 5 bases at J, leaving 2 bases unmatched. The CDR3 contains 14 residues. CDR3 nucleotides: TGTGCCAGCAGCTTACTAGCGGGGAAAGATACGCAGTATTTT. Protein sequence: CASSLLAGKDTQYF.

The chain is built from TRBV16 and TRBJ1-2; D not resolved. The germline CDR1 and CDR2 sequences are KGHSY and FQNENV. Trimming took off 4 bases at V and 0 bases at J, with 6 bases between the two ends. CDR3 size: 13 residues. The CDR3 here is CASSLTPNYGYTF. The CDR3 nucleotides are TGTGCCAGCAGCCTAACACCTAACTATGGCTACACCTTC. The full variable domain, rest sourced from reference TRBV16 and TRBJ1-2, is GEEVAQTPKHLVRGEGQKAKLYCAPIKGHSYVFWYQQVLKNEFKFLISFQNENVFDETGMPKERFSAKCLPNSPCSLEIQATKLEDSAVYFCASSLTPNYGYTFGSGTRLTVV.

J is TRBJ2-3 and V is TRBV6-4; TRBD1 matches 8 bases. Germline CDR1 is MRHNA and CDR2 is SNTAGT. After removal of 4 bases from V and 1 base from J, the junction contained 1 base not matched to a gene. There are 14 residues in the CDR3. The CDR3 loop reads CASSVTGGTDTQYF. For the CDR3, the DNA is TGTGCCAGCAGTGTGACAGGGGGCACAGATACGCAGTATTTT.

The gene calls are TRBV2 and TRBJ1-1, with a weak D call TRBD1 (5 bases). Germline V CDR1 and CDR2: SNHLY, FYNNEI. The CDR3 totals 16 residues. Trimming shortened V by 6 bases and J by 2 bases, and 19 bases separated the two germline ends. The CDR3 DNA reads TGTGCCAGCAGGGTGGAGGGACCTAAAAGAAACACTGAAGCTTTCTTT. This codes for CASRVEGPKRNTEAFF.

The chain carries TRBV5-1 and TRBJ2-3; no definite D call. V shed 8 bases and J shed 9 bases, with 13 bases lying between them. Germline values: CDR1 SGHRS, CDR2 YFSETQ. This CDR3 contains 11 residues. CDR3: CASDNGDTQYF. DNA of the CDR3: TGCGCCAGTGACAACGGCGACACGCAGTATTTT.

V and J are TRBV6-6 and TRBJ2-1; 7 bases are shared with TRBD2. Germline values: CDR1 MNHNY, CDR2 SVGAGI (reference sequence). Trimming at V came to 11 bases and at J to 7 bases, leaving 11 bases not matched to a gene. The CDR3 contains 13 residues. CDR3 loop: CAGGTLASNEQFF. DNA for the CDR3: TGTGCCGGCGGAACACTAGCGTCGAATGAGCAGTTCTTC.

The rearrangement links TRBV7-9 to TRBJ1-1, with TRBD1 matching over 7 bases. The junction had 8 bases not matched to a gene; V was cut back by 5 bases and J by 2 bases. CDR1 is SEHNR and CDR2 is FQNEAQ in the germline V gene (reference sequence). This CDR3 is built from 15 residues. This CDR3 reads CASSPPGQANTEAFF. CDR3 nucleotides: TGTGCCAGCAGCCCCCCCGGACAGGCCAACACTGAAGCTTTCTTT.